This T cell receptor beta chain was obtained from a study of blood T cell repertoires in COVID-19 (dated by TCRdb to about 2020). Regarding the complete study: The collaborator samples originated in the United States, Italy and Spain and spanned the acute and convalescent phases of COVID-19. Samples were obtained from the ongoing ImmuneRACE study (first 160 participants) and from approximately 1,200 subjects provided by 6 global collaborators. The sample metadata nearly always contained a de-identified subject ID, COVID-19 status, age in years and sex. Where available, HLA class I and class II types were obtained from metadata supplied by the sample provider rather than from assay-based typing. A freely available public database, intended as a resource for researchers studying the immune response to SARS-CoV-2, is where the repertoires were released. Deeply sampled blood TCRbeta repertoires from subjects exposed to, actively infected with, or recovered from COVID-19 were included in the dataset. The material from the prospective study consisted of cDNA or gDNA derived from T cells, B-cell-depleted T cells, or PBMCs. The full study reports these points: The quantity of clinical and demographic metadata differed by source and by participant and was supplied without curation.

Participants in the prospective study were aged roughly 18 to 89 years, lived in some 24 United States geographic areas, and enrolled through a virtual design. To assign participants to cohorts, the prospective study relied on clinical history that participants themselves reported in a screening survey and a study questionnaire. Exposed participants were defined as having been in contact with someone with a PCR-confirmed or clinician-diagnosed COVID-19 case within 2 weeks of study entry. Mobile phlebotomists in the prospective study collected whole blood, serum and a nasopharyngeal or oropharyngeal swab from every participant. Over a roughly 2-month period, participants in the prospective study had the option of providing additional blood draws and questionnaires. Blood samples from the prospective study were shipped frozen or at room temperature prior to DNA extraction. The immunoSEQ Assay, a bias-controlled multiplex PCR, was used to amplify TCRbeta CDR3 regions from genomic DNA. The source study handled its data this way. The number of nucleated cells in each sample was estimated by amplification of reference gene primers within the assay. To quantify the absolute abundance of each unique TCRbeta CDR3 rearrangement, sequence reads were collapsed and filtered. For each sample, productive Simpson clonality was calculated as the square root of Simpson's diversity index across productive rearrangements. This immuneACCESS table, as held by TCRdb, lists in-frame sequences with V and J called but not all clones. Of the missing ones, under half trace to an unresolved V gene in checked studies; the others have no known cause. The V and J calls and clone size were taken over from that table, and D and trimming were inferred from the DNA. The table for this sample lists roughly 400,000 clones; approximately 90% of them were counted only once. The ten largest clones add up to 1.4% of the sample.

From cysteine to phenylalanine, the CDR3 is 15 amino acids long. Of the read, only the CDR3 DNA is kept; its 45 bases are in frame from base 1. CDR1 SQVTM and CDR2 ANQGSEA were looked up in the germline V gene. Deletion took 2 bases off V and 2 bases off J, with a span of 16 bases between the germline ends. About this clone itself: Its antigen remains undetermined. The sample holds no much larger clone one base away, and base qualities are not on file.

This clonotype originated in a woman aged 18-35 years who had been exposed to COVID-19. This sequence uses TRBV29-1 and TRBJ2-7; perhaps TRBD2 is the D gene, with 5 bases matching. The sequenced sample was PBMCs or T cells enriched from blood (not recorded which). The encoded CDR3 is CSVESGKREPYEQYF. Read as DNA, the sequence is TGCAGCGTTGAAAGCGGTAAGAGGGAACCCTACGAGCAGTACTTC.